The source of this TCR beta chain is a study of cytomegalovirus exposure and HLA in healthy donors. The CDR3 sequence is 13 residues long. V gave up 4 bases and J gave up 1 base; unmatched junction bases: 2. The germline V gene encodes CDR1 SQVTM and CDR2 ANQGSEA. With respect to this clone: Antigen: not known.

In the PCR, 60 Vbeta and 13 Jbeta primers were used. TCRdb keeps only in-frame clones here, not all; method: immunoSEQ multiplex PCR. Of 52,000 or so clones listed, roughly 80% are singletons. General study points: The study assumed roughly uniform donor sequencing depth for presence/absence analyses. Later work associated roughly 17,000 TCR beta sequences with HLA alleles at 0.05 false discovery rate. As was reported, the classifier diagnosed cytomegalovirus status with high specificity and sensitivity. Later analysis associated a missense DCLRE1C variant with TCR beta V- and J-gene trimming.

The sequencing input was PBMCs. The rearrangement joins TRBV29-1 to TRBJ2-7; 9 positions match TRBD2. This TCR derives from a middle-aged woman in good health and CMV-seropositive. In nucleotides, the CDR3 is TGCAGCGTTGGTAGCGGGGGTTCCTACGAGCAGTACTTC. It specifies CSVGSGGSYEQYF.